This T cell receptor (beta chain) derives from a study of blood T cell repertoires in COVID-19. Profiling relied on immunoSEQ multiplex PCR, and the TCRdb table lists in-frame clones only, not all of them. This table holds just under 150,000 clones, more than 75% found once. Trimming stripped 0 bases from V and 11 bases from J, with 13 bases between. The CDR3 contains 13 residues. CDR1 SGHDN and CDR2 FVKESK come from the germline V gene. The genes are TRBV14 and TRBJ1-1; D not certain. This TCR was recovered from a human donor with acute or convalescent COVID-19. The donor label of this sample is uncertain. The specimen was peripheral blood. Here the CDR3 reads CASSQEYRQRAFF. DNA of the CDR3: TGTGCCAGCAGCCAAGAGTATAGACAAAGGGCTTTCTTT.